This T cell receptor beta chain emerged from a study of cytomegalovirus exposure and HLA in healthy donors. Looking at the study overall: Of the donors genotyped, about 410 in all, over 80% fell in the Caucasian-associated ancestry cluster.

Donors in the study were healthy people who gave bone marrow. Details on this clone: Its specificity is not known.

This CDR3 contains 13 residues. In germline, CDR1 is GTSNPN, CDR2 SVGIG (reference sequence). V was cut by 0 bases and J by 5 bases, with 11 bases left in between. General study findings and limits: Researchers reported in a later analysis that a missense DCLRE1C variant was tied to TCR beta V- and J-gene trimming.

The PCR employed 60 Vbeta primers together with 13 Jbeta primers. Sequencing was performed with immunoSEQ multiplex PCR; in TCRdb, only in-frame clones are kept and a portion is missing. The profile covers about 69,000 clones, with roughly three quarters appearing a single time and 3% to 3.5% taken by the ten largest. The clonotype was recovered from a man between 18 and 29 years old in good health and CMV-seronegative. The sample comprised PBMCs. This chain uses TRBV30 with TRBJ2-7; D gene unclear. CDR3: CAWSVVSGHEQYF. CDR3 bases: TGTGCCTGGAGTGTAGTATCAGGTCACGAGCAGTACTTC. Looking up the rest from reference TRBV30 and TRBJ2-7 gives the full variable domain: SQTIHQWPATLVQPVGSPLSLECTVEGTSNPNLYWYRQAAGRGLQLLFYSVGIGQISSEVPQNLSASRPQDRQFILSSKKLLLSDSGFYLCAWSVVSGHEQYFGPGTRLTVT.